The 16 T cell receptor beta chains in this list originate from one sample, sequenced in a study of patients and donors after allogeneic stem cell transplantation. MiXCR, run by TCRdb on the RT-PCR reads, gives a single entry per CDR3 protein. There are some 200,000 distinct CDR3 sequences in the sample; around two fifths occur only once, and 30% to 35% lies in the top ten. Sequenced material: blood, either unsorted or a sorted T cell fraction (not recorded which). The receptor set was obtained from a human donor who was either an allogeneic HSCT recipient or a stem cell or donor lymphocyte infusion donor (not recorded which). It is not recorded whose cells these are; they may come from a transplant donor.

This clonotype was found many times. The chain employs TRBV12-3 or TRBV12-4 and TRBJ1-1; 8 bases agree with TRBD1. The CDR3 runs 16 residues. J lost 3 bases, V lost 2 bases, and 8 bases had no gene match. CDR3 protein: CASSLWPGGVYTEAFF. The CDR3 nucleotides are TGTGCCAGCAGTTTATGGCCAGGGGGCGTATACACTGAAGCTTTCTTT.

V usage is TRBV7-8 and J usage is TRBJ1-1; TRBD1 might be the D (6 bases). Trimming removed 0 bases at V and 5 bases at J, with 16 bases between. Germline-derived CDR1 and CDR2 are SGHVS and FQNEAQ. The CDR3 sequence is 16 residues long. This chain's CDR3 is CASSLALGALETEAFF. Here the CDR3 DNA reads TGTGCCAGCAGCTTAGCCTTGGGGGCCCTGGAAACTGAAGCTTTCTTT.

The CDR3 region has the DNA TGTGCCAGCAGCGCCCGGGGGGGCAATCAGCCCCAGCATTTT. Its protein product is CASSARGGNQPQHF. V gene TRBV2 combines with J gene TRBJ1-5, with D tentatively TRBD1 (5 bases). The V gene lost 6 bases and the J gene lost 2 bases, with 11 bases spanning the gap. Germline CDR1 reads SNHLY; CDR2 reads FYNNEI. The CDR3 length is 14 residues.

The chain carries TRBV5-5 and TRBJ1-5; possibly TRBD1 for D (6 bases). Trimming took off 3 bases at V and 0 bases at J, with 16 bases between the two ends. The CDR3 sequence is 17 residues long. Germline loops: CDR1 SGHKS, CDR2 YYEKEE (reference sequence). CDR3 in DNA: TGTGCCAGCAGCTCACGACCAGGGGACGATAGCAATCAGCCCCAGCATTTT. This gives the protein CASSSRPGDDSNQPQHF.

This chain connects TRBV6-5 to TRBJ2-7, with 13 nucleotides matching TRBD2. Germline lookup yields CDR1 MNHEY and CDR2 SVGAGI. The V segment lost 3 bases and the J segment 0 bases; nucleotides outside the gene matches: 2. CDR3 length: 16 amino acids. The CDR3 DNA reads TGTGCCAGCAGTTATACTAGCGGGGGGGCCTCCTACGAGCAGTACTTC. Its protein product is CASSYTSGGASYEQYF.

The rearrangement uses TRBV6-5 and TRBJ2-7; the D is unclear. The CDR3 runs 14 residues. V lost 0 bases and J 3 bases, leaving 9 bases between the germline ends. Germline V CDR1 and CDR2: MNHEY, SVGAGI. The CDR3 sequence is CASSYSIQFYEQYF. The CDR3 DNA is TGTGCCAGCAGTTACTCGATTCAGTTCTACGAGCAGTACTTC.

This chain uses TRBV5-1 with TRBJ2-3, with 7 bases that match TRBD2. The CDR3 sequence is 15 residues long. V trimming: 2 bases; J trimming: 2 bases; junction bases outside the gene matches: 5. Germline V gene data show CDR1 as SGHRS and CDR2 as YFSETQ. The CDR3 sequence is CASSFSSGNTDTQYF. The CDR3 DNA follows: TGCGCCAGCAGCTTTAGCAGCGGGAACACAGATACGCAGTATTTT.

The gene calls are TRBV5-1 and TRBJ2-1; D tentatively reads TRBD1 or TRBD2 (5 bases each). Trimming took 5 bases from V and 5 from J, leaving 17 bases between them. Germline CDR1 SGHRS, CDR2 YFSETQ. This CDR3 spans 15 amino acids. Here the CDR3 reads CASSEVGVPNNEQFF. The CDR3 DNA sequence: TGCGCCAGCAGTGAAGTGGGGGTACCGAACAATGAGCAGTTCTTC.

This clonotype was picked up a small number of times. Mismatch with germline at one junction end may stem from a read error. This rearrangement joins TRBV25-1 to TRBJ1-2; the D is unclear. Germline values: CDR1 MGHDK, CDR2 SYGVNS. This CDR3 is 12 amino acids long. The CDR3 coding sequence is TGTGCCAGCAGTGAAACCGCCTATGGGTACACCTTC. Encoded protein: CASSETAYGYTF.

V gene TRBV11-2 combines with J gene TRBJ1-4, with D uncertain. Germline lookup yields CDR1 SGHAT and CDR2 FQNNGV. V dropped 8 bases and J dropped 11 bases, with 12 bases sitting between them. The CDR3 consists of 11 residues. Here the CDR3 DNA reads TGTGCCAGCGGATCAGTAGGGAAACTGTTTTTT. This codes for CASGSVGKLFF.

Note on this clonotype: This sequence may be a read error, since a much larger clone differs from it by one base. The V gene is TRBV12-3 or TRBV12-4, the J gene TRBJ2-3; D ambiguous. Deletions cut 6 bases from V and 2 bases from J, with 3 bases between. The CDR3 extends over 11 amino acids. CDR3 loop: CASRFTDTQYF. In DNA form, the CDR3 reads TGTGCCAGCAGGTTCACAGATACGCAGTATTTT.

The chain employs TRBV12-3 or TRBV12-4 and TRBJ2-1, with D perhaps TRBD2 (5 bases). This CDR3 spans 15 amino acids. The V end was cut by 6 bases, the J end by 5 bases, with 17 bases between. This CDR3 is CASRAVGVRHNEQFF. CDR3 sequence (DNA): TGTGCCAGCAGGGCGGTGGGAGTTAGGCACAATGAGCAGTTCTTC.

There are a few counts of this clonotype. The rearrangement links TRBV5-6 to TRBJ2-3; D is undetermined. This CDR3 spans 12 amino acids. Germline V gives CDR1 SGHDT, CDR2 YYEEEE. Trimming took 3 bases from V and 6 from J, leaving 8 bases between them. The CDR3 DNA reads TGTGCCAGCAGCTGGGCTACGGATACGCAGTATTTT. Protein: CASSWATDTQYF.

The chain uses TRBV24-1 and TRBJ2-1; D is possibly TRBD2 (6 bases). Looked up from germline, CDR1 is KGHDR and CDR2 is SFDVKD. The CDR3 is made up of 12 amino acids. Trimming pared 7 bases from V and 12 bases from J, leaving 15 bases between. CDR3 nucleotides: TGTGCCACCAGGGGGGAGGATACACGGCAGTTCTTC. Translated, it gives CATRGEDTRQFF.

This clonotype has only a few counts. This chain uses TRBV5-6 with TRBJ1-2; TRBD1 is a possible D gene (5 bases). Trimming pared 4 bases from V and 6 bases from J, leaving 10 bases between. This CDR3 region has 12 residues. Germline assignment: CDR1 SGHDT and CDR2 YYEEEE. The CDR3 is CASSASGNGYTF. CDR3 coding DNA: TGTGCCAGCAGCGCCTCAGGGAATGGCTACACCTTC.

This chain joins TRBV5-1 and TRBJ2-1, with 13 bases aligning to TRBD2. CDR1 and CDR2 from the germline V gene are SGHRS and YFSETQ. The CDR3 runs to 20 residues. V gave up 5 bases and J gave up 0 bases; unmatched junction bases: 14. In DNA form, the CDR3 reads TGCGCCAGCAGTGCCCCGGGACTGAGGACTAGCGGGAGCTCCTACAATGAGCAGTTCTTC. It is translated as CASSAPGLRTSGSSYNEQFF.